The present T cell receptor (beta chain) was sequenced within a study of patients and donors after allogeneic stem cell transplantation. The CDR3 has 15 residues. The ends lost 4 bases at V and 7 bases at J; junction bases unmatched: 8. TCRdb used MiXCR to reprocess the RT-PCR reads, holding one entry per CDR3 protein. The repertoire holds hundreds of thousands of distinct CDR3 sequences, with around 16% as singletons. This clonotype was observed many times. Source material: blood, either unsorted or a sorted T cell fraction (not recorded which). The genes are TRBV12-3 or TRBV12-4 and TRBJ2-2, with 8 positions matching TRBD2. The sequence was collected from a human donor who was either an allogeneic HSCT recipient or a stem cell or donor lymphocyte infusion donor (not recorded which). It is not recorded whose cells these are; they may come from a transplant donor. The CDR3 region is CASSSLSGMGGELFF. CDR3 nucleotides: TGTGCCAGCAGTTCACTTAGCGGGATGGGCGGGGAGCTGTTTTTT.